Following are 6 T cell receptor beta chains from one sample sequenced in a study of T cell responses to AZD1222 COVID-19 vaccine. The method was immunoSEQ multiplex PCR; TCRdb's version includes in-frame clones alone and lacks a portion of them. The profile shows tens of thousands of clones, about four fifths of them singletons. Sequenced here: peripheral blood, sampled on day 0 of AZD1222 vaccination. The source is an adult in good health.

The V gene is TRBV2, the J gene TRBJ1-1; D unclear. The CDR3 is made up of 11 amino acids. The V end was cut by 2 bases, the J end by 7 bases, with 5 bases between. Germline CDR1 reads SNHLY; CDR2 reads FYNNEI. CDR3 DNA: TGTGCCAGCAGTGAAAGGCTTGAAGCTTTCTTT. Its protein product is CASSERLEAFF.

The chain employs TRBV5-1 and TRBJ2-5; 7 bases align to TRBD1. Germline V gene data show CDR1 as SGHRS and CDR2 as YFSETQ. The length of the CDR3 is 16 residues. V lost 4 bases, J lost 1 base, and 10 bases stayed unmatched. CDR3 protein: CASSIPGQRSQETQYF. CDR3 nucleotides: TGCGCCAGCAGCATCCCGGGACAGAGATCCCAAGAGACCCAGTACTTC.

A remark on this clone: Germline and junction disagree at one end, which may indicate a read error. The chain recombines TRBV9 with TRBJ2-7, with D maybe TRBD1 (6 bases). There are 14 residues in the CDR3. Germline V gene data show CDR1 as SGDLS and CDR2 as YYNGEE. CDR3: CASSVGDRSSEQYF. In DNA, the CDR3 is TGTGCCAGCAGCGTAGGAGACAGGTCCTCCGAGCAGTACTTC.

This chain links TRBV27 with TRBJ2-5; the D is unclear. V gave up 6 bases and J gave up 2 bases, with 10 bases separating them. The CDR3 contains 13 residues. Germline V gene sequence: CDR1 MNHEY, CDR2 SMNVEV (reference sequence). For the CDR3, the DNA is TGTGCCAGCAGGCCCCCGAGTCAAGAGACCCAGTACTTC. This gives the protein CASRPPSQETQYF.

The chain uses TRBV2 and TRBJ1-4; D is undetermined. The CDR3 is 13 residues long. Germline loops: CDR1 SNHLY, CDR2 FYNNEI. Trimming left V 7 bases short and J 4 bases short, with 10 bases between. The CDR3 region is CASNREFNEKLFF. For the CDR3, the DNA is TGTGCCAGCAATCGTGAGTTTAATGAAAAACTGTTTTTT.

The chain is built from TRBV4-2 and TRBJ2-3; 7 bases fit TRBD2. V lost 0 bases, J lost 3 bases, and 6 bases stayed unmatched. This CDR3 is 16 amino acids long. The germline CDR1 and CDR2 sequences are LGHNA and YNFKEQ. CDR3 loop: CASSQDASSGTDTQYF. CDR3 coding DNA: TGTGCCAGCAGCCAAGATGCGTCTAGCGGAACAGATACGCAGTATTTT.